Below, 6 T cell receptor beta chains from the same sample are listed, as sequenced in a study of T cell repertoires in cytomegalovirus infection. TCRdb analysed the reads with MiXCR anew, one entry per CDR3 protein. The data show some 400,000 distinct CDR3 sequences, about 33% seen once. The sequencing input was PBMCs. The receptors were gathered from a human donor in good health (CMV status not recorded). Some clones in this sample may be carry-over from other donors' samples.

This clonotype was detected only a few times. V and J are TRBV28 and TRBJ2-2; 8 bases align to TRBD2. V shed 10 bases and J 6 bases; nucleotides not matched to a gene: 16. Germline V gene lookup returns CDR1 MDHEN and CDR2 SYDVKM. The CDR3 totals 16 residues. CDR3 region: CATTPEVTSVSGELFF. CDR3 nucleotides: TGTGCCACCACCCCCGAGGTGACTAGCGTTTCCGGGGAGCTGTTTTTT.

The V gene is TRBV4-3, the J gene TRBJ2-2; D is ambiguous. CDR1 LGHNA and CDR2 YSLEER come from the germline V gene. This CDR3 is 16 amino acids long. V lost 4 bases to trimming and J lost 1 base, with 13 bases between them. CDR3: CASSRTRTLNTGELFF. The CDR3 bases are TGCGCCAGCAGCCGGACGAGAACCCTGAACACCGGGGAGCTGTTTTTT.

This chain joins TRBV12-3 or TRBV12-4 and TRBJ2-3, with D perhaps TRBD1 (6 bases). CDR3 size: 15 residues. V lost 6 bases and J 0 bases, leaving 13 bases between the germline ends. CDR3 residues: CASSRTDQSTDTQYF. The CDR3 bases are TGTGCCAGCAGCCGGACAGACCAAAGCACAGATACGCAGTATTTT.

This clonotype has just a few counts. This rearrangement joins TRBV7-9 to TRBJ1-5; D ambiguous. This CDR3 is 18 amino acids long. V gave up 1 base and J gave up 0 bases, with 16 bases separating them. CDR1 and CDR2 (germline): SEHNR, FQNEAQ (reference sequence). CDR3 region: CASSLGSFGVDSNQPQHF. In DNA form, the CDR3 reads TGTGCCAGCAGCTTAGGGTCTTTCGGGGTGGATAGCAATCAGCCCCAGCATTTT.

The genes are TRBV5-6 and TRBJ2-7, with a weak D call TRBD2 (6 bases). The CDR3 is 14 residues long. The V gene lost 4 bases and the J gene lost 0 bases, with 11 bases spanning the gap. The germline CDR1 and CDR2 sequences are SGHDT and YYEEEE. The CDR3 is CASSHRGSSYEQYF. As DNA, the CDR3 is TGTGCCAGCAGCCACCGGGGGAGCTCCTACGAGCAGTACTTC.

This clonotype has ten or more counts. This chain links TRBV7-2 with TRBJ1-3; D not resolved. Deletions cut 4 bases from V and 0 bases from J, with 19 bases between. CDR3 length equals 18 residues. Germline V CDR1 and CDR2: SGHTA, FQGNSA. CDR3 in amino acids: CASSSPVVRASSGNTIYF. CDR3 coding DNA: TGTGCCAGCAGCTCCCCGGTCGTAAGGGCGAGCTCTGGAAACACCATATATTTT.